The 2 T cell receptor beta chains presented below share a single source sample, sequenced in a study of T cell repertoires in cytomegalovirus infection. The antigens these receptors bind are not known. TCRdb re-called the reads with MiXCR, one entry per CDR3 protein. The sample has under 850,000 distinct CDR3 sequences, around a third seen once; the top ten hold 15% to 20%. This sample comprised cultured PBMCs, obtained from culture after CMV antigen stimulation. These receptors came from a human donor in good health (CMV status not recorded). Some clones in this sample may be carry-over from other donors' samples.

In this sample, this clonotype turned up a few times. The chain employs TRBV20-1 and TRBJ2-5, with D unclear. Germline V CDR1 and CDR2: DFQATT, SNEGSKA (reference sequence). V lost 0 bases to trimming and J lost 1 base, with 15 bases between them. CDR3 length equals 16 residues. The CDR3 reads CSARDRRLGPQETQYF. DNA of the CDR3: TGCAGTGCTAGAGATCGCAGGCTTGGGCCCCAAGAGACCCAGTACTTC.

This clonotype was counted a few times. The rearrangement uses TRBV6-6 and TRBJ1-1; D call uncertain. V lost 4 bases, J lost 0 bases, and 9 bases lay in between. The CDR3 has 14 residues. Germline V gene data show CDR1 as MNHNY and CDR2 as SVGAGI (reference sequence). CDR3: CASSSAAMNTEAFF. The DNA of the CDR3 is TGTGCCAGCAGTTCCGCAGCCATGAACACTGAAGCTTTCTTT.